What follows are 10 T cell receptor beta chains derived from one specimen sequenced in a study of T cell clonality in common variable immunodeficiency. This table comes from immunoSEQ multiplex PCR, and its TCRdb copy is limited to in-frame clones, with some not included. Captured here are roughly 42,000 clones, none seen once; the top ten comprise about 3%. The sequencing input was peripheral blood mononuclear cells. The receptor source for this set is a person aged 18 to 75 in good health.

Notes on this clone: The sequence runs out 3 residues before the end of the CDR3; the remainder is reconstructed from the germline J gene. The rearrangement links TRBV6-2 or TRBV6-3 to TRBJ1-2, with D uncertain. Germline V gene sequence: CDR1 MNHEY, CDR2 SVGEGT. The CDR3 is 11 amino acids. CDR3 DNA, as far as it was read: TGTGCCAGCAGTTACTTCTACGAC. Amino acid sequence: CASSYFYD. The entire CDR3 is CASSYFYDYTF.

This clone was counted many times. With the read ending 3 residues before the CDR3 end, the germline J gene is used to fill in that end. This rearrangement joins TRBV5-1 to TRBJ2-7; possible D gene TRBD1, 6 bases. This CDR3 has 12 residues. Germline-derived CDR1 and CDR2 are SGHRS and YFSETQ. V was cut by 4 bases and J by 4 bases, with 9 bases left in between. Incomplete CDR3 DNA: TGCGCCAGCAGCCCAGGGGCTTACGAG. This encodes CASSPGAYE. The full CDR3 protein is CASSPGAYEQYF.

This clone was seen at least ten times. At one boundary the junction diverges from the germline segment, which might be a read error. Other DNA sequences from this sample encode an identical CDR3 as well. This CDR3 is CASSLAGGEVYGYTF. Incomplete CDR3 DNA: TGCGCCAGCAGCTTGGCCGGAGGGGAGGTCTATGGC. The chain joins TRBV5-4 to TRBJ1-2, with D possibly TRBD1 on 5 matching bases. The read finishes 3 residues shy of the CDR3 end, and the germline J gene is used to complete it. This CDR3 region has 15 residues. Germline assignment: CDR1 SGHNT and CDR2 YYREEE (reference sequence).

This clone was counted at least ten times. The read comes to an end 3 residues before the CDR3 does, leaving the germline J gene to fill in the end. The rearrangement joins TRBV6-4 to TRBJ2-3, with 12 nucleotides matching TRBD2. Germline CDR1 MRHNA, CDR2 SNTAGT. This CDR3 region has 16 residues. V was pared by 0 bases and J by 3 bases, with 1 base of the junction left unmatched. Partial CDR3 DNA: TGTGCCAGCAGTGACTCCACTAGCGGGGGGACAGATACG. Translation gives CASSDSTSGGTDT. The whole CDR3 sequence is CASSDSTSGGTDTQYF.

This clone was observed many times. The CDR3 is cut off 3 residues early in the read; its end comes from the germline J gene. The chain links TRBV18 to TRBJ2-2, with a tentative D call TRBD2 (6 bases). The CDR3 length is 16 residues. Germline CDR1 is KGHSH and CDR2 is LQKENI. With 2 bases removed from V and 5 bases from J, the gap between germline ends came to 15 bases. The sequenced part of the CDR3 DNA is TGTGCCAGCTCACCATGGGGGGACTTACGGACCGGGGAG. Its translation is CASSPWGDLRTGE. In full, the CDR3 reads CASSPWGDLRTGELFF.

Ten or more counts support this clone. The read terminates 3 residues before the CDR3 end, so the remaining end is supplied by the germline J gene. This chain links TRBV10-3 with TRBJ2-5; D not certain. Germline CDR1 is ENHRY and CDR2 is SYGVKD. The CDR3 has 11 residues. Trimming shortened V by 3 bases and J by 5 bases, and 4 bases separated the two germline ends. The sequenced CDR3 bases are TGTGCCATCAGTGAAAGGGAGACC. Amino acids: CAISERET. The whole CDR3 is CAISERETQYF.

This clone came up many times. The covered CDR3 bases are TGTGCCAGCAGTGCCGGGGACAGTTATGAAAAA. Protein sequence: CASSAGDSYEK. The complete CDR3 sequence is CASSAGDSYEKLFF. The chain joins TRBV6-1 to TRBJ1-4, with 7 bases identical to TRBD1. Sequencing ends 3 residues short of the CDR3 end; the germline J gene provides the rest. This CDR3 region has 14 residues. With V trimmed by 4 bases and J by 6 bases, 5 bases remained unmatched. Germline CDR1 and CDR2: MNHNS and SASEGT.

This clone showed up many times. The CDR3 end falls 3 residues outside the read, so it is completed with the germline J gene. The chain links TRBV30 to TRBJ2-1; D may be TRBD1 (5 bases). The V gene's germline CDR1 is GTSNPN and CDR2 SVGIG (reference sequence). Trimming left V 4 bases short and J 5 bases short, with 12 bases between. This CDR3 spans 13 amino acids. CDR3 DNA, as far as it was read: TGTGCCTGGAACCTTGTGGGGCACAATGAG. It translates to CAWNLVGHNE. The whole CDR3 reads CAWNLVGHNEQFF.

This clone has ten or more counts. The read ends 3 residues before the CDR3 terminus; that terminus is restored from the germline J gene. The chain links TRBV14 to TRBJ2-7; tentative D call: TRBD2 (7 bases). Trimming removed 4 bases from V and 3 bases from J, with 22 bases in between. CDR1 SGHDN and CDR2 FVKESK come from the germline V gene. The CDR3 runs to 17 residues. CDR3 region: CASSRGGGGADFYEQYF. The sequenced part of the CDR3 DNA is TGTGCCAGCAGCCGTGGAGGGGGGGGCGCGGACTTCTACGAG.

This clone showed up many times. This CDR3 is CASSSSTGRNYGYTF. CDR3 DNA (partial): TGTGCCAGCAGCTCTTCGACAGGTCGGAACTATGGC. This chain connects TRBV7-6 to TRBJ1-2; D is perhaps TRBD1 (6 bases). From the germline J gene comes the end of the CDR3, since the read stops 3 residues before it. Between the trimmed V and J ends, which lost 4 bases and 2 bases, there was a span of 14 bases. This CDR3 spans 15 amino acids. Germline-derived CDR1 and CDR2 are SGHVS and FNYEAQ. The whole variable domain, remainder taken from reference TRBV7-6 and TRBJ1-2, is GAGVSQSPRYKVTKRGQDVALRCDPISGHVSLYWYRQALGQGPEFLTYFNYEAQQDKSGLPNDRFSAERPEGSISTLTIQRTEQRDSAMYRCASSSSTGRNYGYTFGSGTRLTVV.